This TCR beta chain is from a study of blood T cell repertoires in COVID-19. On the study more broadly: Samples of COVID-19 (acute and convalescent) were obtained from the United States, Italy and Spain.

The CDR3 has 14 amino acids. The germline V gene has CDR1 MRHNA and CDR2 SNTAGT. V gave up 0 bases and J gave up 2 bases, with 5 bases separating them. In the original analysis: It was from reference gene primer amplification that nucleated cell counts were estimated. Libraries were prepared by immunoSEQ multiplex PCR; TCRdb keeps only in-frame clonotypes and omits some of them. V and J calls and clone size are those listed in that table; D and trimming were worked out from the DNA. This table holds roughly 250,000 clones, under 85% found once. The sequence was collected from a woman in her forties with active or convalescent COVID-19. The chain recombines TRBV6-4 with TRBJ1-5; no clear D. Sequencing used peripheral blood. The CDR3 loop is CASSDSSCNQPQHF. CDR3 coding DNA: TGTGCCAGCAGTGACTCATCATGCAATCAGCCCCAGCATTTT.